The present T cell receptor (beta chain) was sequenced within a study of CD8 T cells in Susac syndrome. Random hexamers were used to reverse transcribe about 0.5 to 1 ug of RNA. TCRdb recomputed calls from the immunoSEQ multiplex PCR reads with MiXCR, one row per CDR3 protein. The table has around 130,000 distinct CDR3 sequences, nearly 95% seen once; the top ten hold around 0.12%. Source material: CD4+ T cells from PBMCs. This clonotype was obtained from a human donor in good health.

For the CDR3, the DNA is TGTGCCAGCAGCTTAGACCCCGCCGGAGAGCAGTTCTTC. Translating gives CASSLDPAGEQFF. The rearrangement joins TRBV7-2 to TRBJ2-1; D ambiguous. Germline assignment: CDR1 SGHTA and CDR2 FQGNSA. Trimming cost V 1 base and J 10 bases, with 11 bases left between them. The CDR3 covers 13 residues.